These 5 T cell receptor beta chains share one sample of origin, sequenced in a study of Ad26.COV2.S vaccination and SARS-CoV-2 variants. Treatment in this sample: 19 received Ad26.COV2.S at low or high dose, single or two shots; several received placebo; per-sample allocation not given. The samples date from day 63 after the first vaccine or placebo injection. Assay: immunoSEQ multiplex PCR; the TCRdb copy retains only in-frame clones and omits some. This sample has about 350,000 clones, with about 89% found just once. The sample in question was peripheral blood, obtained in a trial of Ad26.COV2.S vaccine versus placebo. Every receptor here comes from a person aged 18-60 years who received the Ad26.COV2.S COVID-19 vaccine or a placebo.

The chain employs TRBV27 and TRBJ1-6; 10 bases line up with TRBD1. The length of the CDR3 is 14 residues. CDR1 is MNHEY and CDR2 is SMNVEV in the germline V gene (reference sequence). V lost 8 bases and J lost 7; bases outside the gene matches: 5. Here the CDR3 reads CASGTGDSNSPLHF. The CDR3 DNA reads as TGTGCCAGCGGGACAGGGGATTCGAATTCACCCCTCCACTTT.

The CDR3 region is CASSPTGVTYEQYF. The DNA of the CDR3 is TGCGCCAGCAGCCCTACAGGGGTCACCTACGAGCAGTACTTC. J is TRBJ2-7 and V is TRBV5-1; 7 nucleotides align to TRBD1. The germline CDR1 and CDR2 sequences are SGHRS and YFSETQ. This CDR3 contains 14 residues. V lost 4 bases, J lost 2 bases, and 6 bases stayed unmatched.

Note on this clone: The sample contains more than one DNA sequence encoding this CDR3. J is TRBJ1-2 and V is TRBV6-5, with 11 bases lining up with TRBD1. CDR3 size: 16 residues. V lost 2 bases to trimming and J lost 4 bases; unmatched junction nucleotides: 6. Germline V gene lookup returns CDR1 MNHEY and CDR2 SVGAGI. CDR3: CASSYTRTGGGYGYTF. CDR3 coding DNA: TGTGCCAGCAGTTACACCAGGACAGGGGGCGGCTATGGCTACACCTTC.

This chain connects TRBV28 to TRBJ2-2; 9 bases align to TRBD1. J lost 8 bases, V lost 6 bases, and 13 bases had no gene match. CDR1 MDHEN and CDR2 SYDVKM come from the germline V gene. The CDR3 is made up of 16 amino acids. The CDR3 here is CASRRSGTGSVGELFF. CDR3 sequence (DNA): TGTGCCAGCAGACGGTCCGGGACAGGGTCTGTTGGGGAGCTGTTTTTT.

The chain has TRBV2 and TRBJ1-1, with 8 nucleotides matching TRBD1. J gave up 5 bases and V 2 bases, and 4 bases lay outside the gene matches. Germline assignment: CDR1 SNHLY and CDR2 FYNNEI. The CDR3 covers 14 residues. The CDR3 spells CASSENRGGTEAFF. Here the CDR3 DNA reads TGTGCCAGCAGTGAAAACAGGGGGGGTACTGAAGCTTTCTTT.